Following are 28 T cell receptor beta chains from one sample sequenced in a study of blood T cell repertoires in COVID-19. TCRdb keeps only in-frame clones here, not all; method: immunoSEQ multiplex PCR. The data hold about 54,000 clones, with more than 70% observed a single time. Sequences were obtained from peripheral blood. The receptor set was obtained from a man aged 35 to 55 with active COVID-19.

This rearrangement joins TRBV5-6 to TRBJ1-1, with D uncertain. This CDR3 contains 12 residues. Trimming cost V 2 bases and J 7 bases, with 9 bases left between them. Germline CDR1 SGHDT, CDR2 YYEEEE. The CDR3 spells CASSFDRDEAFF. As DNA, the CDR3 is TGTGCCAGCAGCTTCGATCGCGATGAAGCTTTCTTT.

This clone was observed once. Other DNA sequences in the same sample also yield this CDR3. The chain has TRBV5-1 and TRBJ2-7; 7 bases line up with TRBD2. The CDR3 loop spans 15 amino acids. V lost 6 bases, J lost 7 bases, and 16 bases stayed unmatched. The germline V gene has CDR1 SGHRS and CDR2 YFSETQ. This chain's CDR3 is CASTLAGGSRKEQYF. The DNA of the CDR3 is TGCGCCAGCACCCTGGCCGGCGGGAGCAGGAAAGAGCAGTACTTC.

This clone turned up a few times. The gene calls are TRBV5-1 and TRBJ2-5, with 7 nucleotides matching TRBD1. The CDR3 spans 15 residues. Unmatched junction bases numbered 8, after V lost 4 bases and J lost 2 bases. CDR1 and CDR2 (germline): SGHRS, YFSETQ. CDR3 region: CASSPDRVGQETQYF. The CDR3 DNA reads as TGCGCCAGCAGCCCCGACAGGGTAGGTCAAGAGACCCAGTACTTC.

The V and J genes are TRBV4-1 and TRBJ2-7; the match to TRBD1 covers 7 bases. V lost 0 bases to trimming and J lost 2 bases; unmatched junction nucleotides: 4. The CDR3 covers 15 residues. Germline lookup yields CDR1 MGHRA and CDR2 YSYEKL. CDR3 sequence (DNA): TGCGCCAGCAGCCAAGACGGGACAGAGGCCTACGAGCAGTACTTC. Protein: CASSQDGTEAYEQYF.

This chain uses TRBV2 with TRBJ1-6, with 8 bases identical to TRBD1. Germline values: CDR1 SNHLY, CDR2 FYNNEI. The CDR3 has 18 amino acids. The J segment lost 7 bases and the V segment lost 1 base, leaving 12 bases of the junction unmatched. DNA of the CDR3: TGTGCCAGCAGTGAAGAGGGAGCAGGGGGCGTTGTAAATTCACCCCTCCACTTT. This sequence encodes CASSEEGAGGVVNSPLHF.

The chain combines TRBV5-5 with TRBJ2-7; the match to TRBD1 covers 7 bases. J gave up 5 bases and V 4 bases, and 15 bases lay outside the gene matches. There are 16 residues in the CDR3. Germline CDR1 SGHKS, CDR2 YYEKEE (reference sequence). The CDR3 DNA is TGTGCCAGCAGCCCCCTCGGTGAGACAGGGACCCACGAGCAGTACTTC. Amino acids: CASSPLGETGTHEQYF. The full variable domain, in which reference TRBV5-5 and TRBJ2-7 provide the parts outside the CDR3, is DAGVTQSPTHLIKTRGQQVTLRCSPISGHKSVSWYQQVLGQGPQFIFQYYEKEERGRGNFPDRFSARQFPNYSSELNVNALLLGDSALYLCASSPLGETGTHEQYFGPGTRLTVT.

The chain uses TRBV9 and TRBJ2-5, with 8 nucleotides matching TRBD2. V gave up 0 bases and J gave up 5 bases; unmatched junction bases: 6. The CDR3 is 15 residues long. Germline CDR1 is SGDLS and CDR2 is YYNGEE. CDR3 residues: CASSVVSGSMETQYF. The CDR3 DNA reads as TGTGCCAGCAGCGTAGTGAGCGGGAGTATGGAGACCCAGTACTTC. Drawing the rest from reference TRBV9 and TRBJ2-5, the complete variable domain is DSGVTQTPKHLITATGQRVTLRCSPRSGDLSVYWYQQSLDQGLQFLIQYYNGEERAKGNILERFSAQQFPDLHSELNLSSLELGDSALYFCASSVVSGSMETQYFGPGTRLLVL.

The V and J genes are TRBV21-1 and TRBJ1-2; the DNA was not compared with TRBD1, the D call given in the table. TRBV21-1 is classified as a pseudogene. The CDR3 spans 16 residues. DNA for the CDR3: TGTGCCAGCAGCCCCGGACAGGGGGCGTTTAACTATGGCTACACCTTC. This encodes CASSPGQGAFNYGYTF.

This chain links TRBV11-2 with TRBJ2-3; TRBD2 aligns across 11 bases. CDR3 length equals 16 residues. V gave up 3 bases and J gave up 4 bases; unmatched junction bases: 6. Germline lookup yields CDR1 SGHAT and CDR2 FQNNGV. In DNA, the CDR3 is TGTGCCAGCAGCTTTTATAGCGGGAGGGGCTCAGATACGCAGTATTTT. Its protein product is CASSFYSGRGSDTQYF.

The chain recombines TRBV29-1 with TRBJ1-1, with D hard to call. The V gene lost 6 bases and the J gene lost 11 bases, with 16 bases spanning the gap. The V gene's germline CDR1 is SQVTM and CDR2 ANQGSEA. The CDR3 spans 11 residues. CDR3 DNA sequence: TGCAGCGTCGGATGGTCGCAGAGGGCTTTCTTT. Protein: CSVGWSQRAFF.

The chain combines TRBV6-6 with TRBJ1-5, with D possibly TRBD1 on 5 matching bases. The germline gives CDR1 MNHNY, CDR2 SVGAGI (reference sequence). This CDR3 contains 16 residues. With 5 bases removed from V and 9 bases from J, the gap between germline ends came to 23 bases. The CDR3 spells CASSLPGLLTARPQHF. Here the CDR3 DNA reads TGTGCCAGCAGTCTCCCGGGACTCCTAACAGCCAGGCCCCAGCATTTT.

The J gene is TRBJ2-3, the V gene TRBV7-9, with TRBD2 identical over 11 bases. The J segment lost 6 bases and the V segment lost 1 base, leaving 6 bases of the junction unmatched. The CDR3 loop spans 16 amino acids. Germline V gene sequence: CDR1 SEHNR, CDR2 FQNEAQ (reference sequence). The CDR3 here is CASSLDVAGGHDTQYF. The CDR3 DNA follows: TGTGCCAGCAGCTTAGATGTAGCGGGAGGGCACGATACGCAGTATTTT.

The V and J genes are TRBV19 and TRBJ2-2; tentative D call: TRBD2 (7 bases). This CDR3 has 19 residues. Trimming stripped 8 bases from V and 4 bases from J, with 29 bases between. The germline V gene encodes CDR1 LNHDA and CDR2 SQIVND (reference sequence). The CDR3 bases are TGTGCCAGTGTTAGTGTAGGGGGGAGGGCCGGTTGGGGCACCGGGGAGCTGTTTTTT. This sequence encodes CASVSVGGRAGWGTGELFF. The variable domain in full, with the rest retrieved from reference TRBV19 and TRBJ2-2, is DGGITQSPKYLFRKEGQNVTLSCEQNLNHDAMYWYRQDPGQGLRLIYYSQIVNDFQKGDIAEGYSVSREKKESFPLTVTSAQKNPTAFYLCASVSVGGRAGWGTGELFFGEGSRLTVL.

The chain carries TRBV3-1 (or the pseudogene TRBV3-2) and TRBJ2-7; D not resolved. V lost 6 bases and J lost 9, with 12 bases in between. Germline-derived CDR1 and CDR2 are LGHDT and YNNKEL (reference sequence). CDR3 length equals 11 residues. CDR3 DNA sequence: TGTGCCAGCAGTGGAGAGAGAGGGCAGTACTTC. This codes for CASSGERGQYF.

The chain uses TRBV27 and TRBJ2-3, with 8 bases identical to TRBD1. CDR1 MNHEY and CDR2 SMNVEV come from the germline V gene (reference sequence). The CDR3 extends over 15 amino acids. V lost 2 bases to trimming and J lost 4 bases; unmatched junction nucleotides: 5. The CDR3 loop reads CASSLGVRGPDTQYF. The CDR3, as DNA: TGTGCCAGCAGTTTAGGAGTCAGGGGGCCAGATACGCAGTATTTT.

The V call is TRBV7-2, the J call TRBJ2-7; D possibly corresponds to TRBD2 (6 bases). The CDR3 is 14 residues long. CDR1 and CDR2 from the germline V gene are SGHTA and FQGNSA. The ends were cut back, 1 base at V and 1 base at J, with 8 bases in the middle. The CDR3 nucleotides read TGTGCCAGCAGCTTAGATCGGGGGTCCTACGAGCAGTACTTC. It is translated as CASSLDRGSYEQYF.

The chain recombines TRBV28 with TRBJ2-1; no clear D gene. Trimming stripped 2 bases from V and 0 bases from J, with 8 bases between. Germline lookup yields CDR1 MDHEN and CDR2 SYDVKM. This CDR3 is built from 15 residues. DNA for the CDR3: TGTGCCAGCAGTTTAAGCTTTACCTCCTACAATGAGCAGTTCTTC. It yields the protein CASSLSFTSYNEQFF.

This CDR3 is CASSPRGPGGPVNEQFF. The CDR3 nucleotides are TGTGCCAGCTCACCCAGAGGGCCGGGAGGGCCCGTCAATGAGCAGTTCTTC. The chain employs TRBV18 and TRBJ2-1; 8 bases line up with TRBD2. CDR1 is KGHSH and CDR2 is LQKENI in the germline V gene. J gave up 6 bases and V 3 bases, and 13 bases lay outside the gene matches. The CDR3 has 17 residues.

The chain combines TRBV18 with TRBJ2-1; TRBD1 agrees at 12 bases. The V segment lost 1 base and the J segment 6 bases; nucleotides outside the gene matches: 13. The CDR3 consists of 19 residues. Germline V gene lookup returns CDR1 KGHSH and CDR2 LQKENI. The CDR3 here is CASSPLAATGTGGFNEQFF. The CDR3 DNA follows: TGTGCCAGCTCACCACTTGCTGCCACCGGGACAGGGGGCTTCAATGAGCAGTTCTTC.

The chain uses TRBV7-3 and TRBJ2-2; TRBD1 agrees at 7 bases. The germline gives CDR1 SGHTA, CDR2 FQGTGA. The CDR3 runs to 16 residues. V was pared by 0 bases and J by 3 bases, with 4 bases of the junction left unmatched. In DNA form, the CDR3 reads TGTGCCAGCAGCTTAACGGGACAGAGTTACACCGGGGAGCTGTTTTTT. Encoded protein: CASSLTGQSYTGELFF.

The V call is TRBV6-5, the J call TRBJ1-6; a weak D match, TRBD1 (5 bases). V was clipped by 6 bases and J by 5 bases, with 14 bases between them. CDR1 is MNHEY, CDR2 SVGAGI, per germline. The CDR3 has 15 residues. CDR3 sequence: CASRLDTANNSPLHF. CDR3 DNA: TGTGCCAGCAGATTGGACACCGCCAATAATTCACCCCTCCACTTT.

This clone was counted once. The CDR3, as DNA: TGTGCCACCAGAGGGACTAGCGGCCCGTCGGGCGGGGAGCTGTTTTTT. As protein: CATRGTSGPSGGELFF. This sequence joins TRBV6-6 and TRBJ2-2; 11 bases agree with TRBD2. J was trimmed by 7 bases and V by 10 bases; bases with no gene match: 14. CDR1 MNHNY and CDR2 SVGAGI come from the germline V gene (reference sequence). This CDR3 spans 16 amino acids.

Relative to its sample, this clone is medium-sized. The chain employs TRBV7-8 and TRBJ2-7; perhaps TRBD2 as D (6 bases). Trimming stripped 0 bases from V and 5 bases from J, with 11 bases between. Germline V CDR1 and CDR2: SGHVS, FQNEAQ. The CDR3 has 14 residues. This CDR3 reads CASSLAAWRDEQYF. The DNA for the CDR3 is TGTGCCAGCAGCTTAGCCGCTTGGAGGGACGAGCAGTACTTC.

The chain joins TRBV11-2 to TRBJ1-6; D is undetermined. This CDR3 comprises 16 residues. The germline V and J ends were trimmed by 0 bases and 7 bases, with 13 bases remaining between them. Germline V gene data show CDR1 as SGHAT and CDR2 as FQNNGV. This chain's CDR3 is CASSLDWPGLNSPLHF. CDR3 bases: TGTGCCAGCAGCTTAGATTGGCCGGGTCTCAATTCACCCCTCCACTTT.

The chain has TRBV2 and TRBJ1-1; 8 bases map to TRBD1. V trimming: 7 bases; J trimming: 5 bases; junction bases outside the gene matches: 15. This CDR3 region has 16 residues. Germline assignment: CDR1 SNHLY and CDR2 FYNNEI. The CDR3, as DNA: TGTGCCAGCACGATCTGGGGACAGGTAAAGGGAACTGAAGCTTTCTTT. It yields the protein CASTIWGQVKGTEAFF.

DNA of the CDR3: TGCGCCAGCAGCTTGACTAGCGTAGTCACCGGGGAGCTGTTTTTT. Residues: CASSLTSVVTGELFF. The chain recombines TRBV5-1 with TRBJ2-2; TRBD2 matches at 7 bases. CDR1 and CDR2 (germline): SGHRS, YFSETQ. The CDR3 runs 15 residues. V was pared by 1 base and J by 4 bases, with 4 bases of the junction left unmatched.

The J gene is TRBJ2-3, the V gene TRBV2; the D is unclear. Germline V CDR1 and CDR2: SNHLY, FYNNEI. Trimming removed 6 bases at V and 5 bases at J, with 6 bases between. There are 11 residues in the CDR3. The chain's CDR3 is CASSAGDTQYF. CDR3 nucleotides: TGTGCCAGCAGCGCCGGAGATACGCAGTATTTT.

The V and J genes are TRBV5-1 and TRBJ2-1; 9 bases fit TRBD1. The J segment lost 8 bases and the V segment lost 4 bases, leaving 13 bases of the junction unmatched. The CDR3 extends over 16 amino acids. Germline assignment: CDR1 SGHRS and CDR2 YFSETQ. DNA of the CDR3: TGCGCCAGCAGCACCAGGGAACAGGGGGCAGGGGATGAGCAGTTCTTC. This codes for CASSTREQGAGDEQFF.